The sample holds many counts of the clone carrying this T cell receptor (beta chain). No antigen is known for it. The library labeled individual cDNA molecules by adding unique molecular identifiers to them. TCRdb processed the RACE reads anew with MiXCR; each CDR3 protein has one entry. The sample has 370,000 or so distinct CDR3 sequences; 4.8% are singletons. The source of the sample is a study of human T cells and chemical hapten exposure. Study at large: A roughly 2 cm by roughly 2 cm inner upper arm patch received 2% DPC for sensitization. TCR yields per sample varied, mainly owing to small pooled library volume differences.

The V end lost 3 bases, the J end lost 0 bases, and 12 bases lay between the germline ends. The CDR3 extends over 14 amino acids. Germline V gene data show CDR1 as SQVTM and CDR2 as ANQGSEA. Time point of the sample: patch test 1, 2 weeks after DPC sensitization. Treatment in this sample: therapeutic diphenylcyclopropenone sensitization with weekly scalp DPC. Study results and limitations: High-frequency TCRs, those above 1 in 1000, stayed the same after DPC sensitization.

This chain links TRBV29-1 with TRBJ2-7; D not certain. Source: whole blood, taken in connection with sensitization to the hapten diphenylcyclopropenone (DPC). The sequence derives from a woman between 50 and 59 years old with alopecia areata. Some clones in this sample may be carry-over from other donors' samples. The CDR3 sequence: CSVELGLSSYEQYF. The CDR3, as DNA: TGCAGCGTTGAGCTCGGGCTGAGCTCCTACGAGCAGTACTTC.